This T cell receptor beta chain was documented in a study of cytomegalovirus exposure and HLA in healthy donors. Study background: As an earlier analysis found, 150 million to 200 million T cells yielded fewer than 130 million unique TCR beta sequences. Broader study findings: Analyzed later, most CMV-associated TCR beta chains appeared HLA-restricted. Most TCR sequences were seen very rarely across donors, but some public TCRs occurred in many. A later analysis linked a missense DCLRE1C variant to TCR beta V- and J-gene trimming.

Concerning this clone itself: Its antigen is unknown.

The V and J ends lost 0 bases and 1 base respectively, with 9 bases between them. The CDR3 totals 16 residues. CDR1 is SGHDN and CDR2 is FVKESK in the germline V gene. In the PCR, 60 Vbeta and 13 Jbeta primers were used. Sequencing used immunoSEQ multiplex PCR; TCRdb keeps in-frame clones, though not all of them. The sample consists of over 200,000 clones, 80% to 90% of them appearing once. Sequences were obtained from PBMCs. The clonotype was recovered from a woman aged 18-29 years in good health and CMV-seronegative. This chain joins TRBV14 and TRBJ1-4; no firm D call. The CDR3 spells CASSQDAGITNEKLFF. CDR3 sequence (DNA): TGTGCCAGCAGCCAAGATGCGGGGATAACTAATGAAAAACTGTTTTTT.